Sequencing of this TCR beta chain was carried out in a study of T cells expressing NK-cell markers (dated by TCRdb to the early 2020s). For context, the study as a whole: In sorted CD3+CD56+NKG2C+, CD3+CD56+NKG2C- and CD3+CD56-NKG2C+ T-cell subsets from eight donors, TCR beta-chain repertoires were profiled. Of the eight sequenced donors, seven were found to be HCMV-seropositive and one was found to be HCMV-seronegative. All eight donors whose samples were sequenced were randomly selected healthy volunteers, three of them men and five women. The libraries were sequenced on Illumina HiSeq 2000/2500, MiSeq or NextSeq, producing 2 x 150 bp reads. Here is what the overall study found, with its caveats: It remained unclear whether the expanded NKG2C-expressing T cell clones were specific for HCMV antigens. Those dominant clonotypes were again the most abundant among CD3+CD56-NKG2C+ cells in a handful of donors, at roughly 25-60.1%. In over 5 donors, the dominant CD3+CD56+NKG2C+ clonotypes were among the top 10 CD8+ clonotypes and accounted for about 1.0-7.5% of CD8+ T cells.

With regard to this clonotype: No antigen is known for it.

HCMV-specific IgG was detected in serum with a commercial ELISA kit to determine HCMV serostatus. Peripheral blood mononuclear cells were isolated from blood by Ficoll density gradient centrifugation. Reading from cysteine to phenylalanine, the CDR3 counts 13 amino acids. The coding DNA is unavailable. The germline V gene supplies CDR1 SGHTA and CDR2 FQGNSA. Sequencing was performed on an Illumina HiSeq 2000. The TCR beta cDNA libraries were made using 5'RACE template switching, a step that added both a universal primer site and unique molecular identifiers. cDNA synthesis was primed from the TCR beta constant segment and was followed by two successive PCR amplification steps. The study's own analysis went as follows. MIGEC was used to demultiplex reads and group the reads by UMI, and MiTCR was used to assemble and quantify clonotypes. To exclude erroneous sequences, any TCR cDNA sequence not supported by at least two reads was discarded. The tcR package was used for downstream repertoire analysis, and clonotypes were matched between fractions using CDR3 nucleotide sequence together with V segment. VDJmatch was used to annotate antigen specificity against VDJdb, with one amino acid substitution in CDR3 permitted. After TCRdb reprocessed the reads, each CDR3 protein sequence was kept as one row, without DNA. The V and J calls, along with clone size, are taken from TCRdb and not from the paper's own processing. This sample's table has entries for a few hundred thousand distinct CDR3 sequences. About 0.4% of the sample is taken by the ten largest.

The chain is assembled from TRBV7-2 and TRBJ2-3. Sequencing used blood T cells: a sorted CD56 or NKG2C T cell subset, CD4+ or CD8+ T cells, or bulk PBMC T cells (not recorded which). This receptor was identified in a man aged 18 to 29 in good health. Donor details come from another sample of the same person, matched by shared clones. The CDR3 has the sequence CASSSRVVSTQYF. The variable domain in full, with residues beyond the CDR3 obtained from the reference TRBV7-2 and TRBJ2-3 genes, is GAGVSQSPSNKVTEKGKDVELRCDPISGHTALYWYRQSLGQGLEFLIYFQGNSAPDKSGLPSDRFSAERTGGSVSTLTIQRTQQEDSAVYLCASSSRVVSTQYFGPGTRLTVL.